Following are 5 T cell receptor beta chains from one sample sequenced in a study of patients and donors after allogeneic stem cell transplantation. TCRdb reprocessed the RT-PCR reads via MiXCR and lists one record per CDR3 protein. The sample lists fewer than 200,000 distinct CDR3 sequences; about 30% were seen once. The sequenced sample was blood, either unsorted or a sorted T cell fraction (not recorded which). These receptors came from a human donor who was either an allogeneic HSCT recipient or a stem cell or donor lymphocyte infusion donor (not recorded which). It is not recorded whose cells these are; they may come from a transplant donor.

The chain carries TRBV11-1 and TRBJ1-2; 9 bases line up with TRBD1. The V segment lost 5 bases and the J segment 0 bases; nucleotides outside the gene matches: 4. The CDR3 consists of 15 residues. The germline CDR1 and CDR2 sequences are SGHAT and FQDESV (reference sequence). For the CDR3, the DNA is TGTGCCAGCAGCGCACAGGGGGCGACTAACTATGGCTACACCTTC. Protein: CASSAQGATNYGYTF.

This chain uses TRBV7-6 with TRBJ2-7, with 8 bases that match TRBD1. Germline CDR1 is SGHVS and CDR2 is FNYEAQ. The trim removed 0 bases at V and 3 bases at J, leaving 1 base unmatched. The CDR3 is 14 amino acids. CDR3 in amino acids: CASSLATGGYEQYF. CDR3 DNA sequence: TGTGCCAGCAGCTTAGCCACAGGGGGCTACGAGCAGTACTTC. Drawing the rest from reference TRBV7-6 and TRBJ2-7, the complete variable domain is GAGVSQSPRYKVTKRGQDVALRCDPISGHVSLYWYRQALGQGPEFLTYFNYEAQQDKSGLPNDRFSAERPEGSISTLTIQRTEQRDSAMYRCASSLATGGYEQYFGPGTRLTVT.

The V gene is TRBV25-1, the J gene TRBJ2-1; D remains unclear. Germline V gene data show CDR1 as MGHDK and CDR2 as SYGVNS. V lost 0 bases, J lost 1 base, and 16 bases lay in between. This CDR3 spans 18 amino acids. Written as DNA, the CDR3 is TGTGCCAGCAGTGAATATTACGATCTAGAGGAATCCTACAATGAGCAGTTCTTC. Translated, it gives CASSEYYDLEESYNEQFF.

This clonotype appeared a few times. The chain joins TRBV6-5 to TRBJ2-7; TRBD1 matches at 10 bases. Germline loops: CDR1 MNHEY, CDR2 SVGAGI. The CDR3 runs to 17 residues. V lost 0 bases and J lost 2; bases outside the gene matches: 7. This CDR3 is CASSYSGTGDLAYEQYF. The CDR3 coding sequence is TGTGCCAGCAGTTACTCTGGGACAGGGGATTTGGCCTACGAGCAGTACTTC.

The genes are TRBV5-5 and TRBJ2-5; 7 bases line up with TRBD2. Germline V gene sequence: CDR1 SGHKS, CDR2 YYEKEE (reference sequence). The CDR3 covers 15 residues. With 1 base clipped from V and 2 bases from J, the junction kept 5 bases outside the gene matches. The CDR3 DNA is TGTGCCAGCAGCTTGCCACACGGGGGGCAAGAGACCCAGTACTTC. Its protein is CASSLPHGGQETQYF.